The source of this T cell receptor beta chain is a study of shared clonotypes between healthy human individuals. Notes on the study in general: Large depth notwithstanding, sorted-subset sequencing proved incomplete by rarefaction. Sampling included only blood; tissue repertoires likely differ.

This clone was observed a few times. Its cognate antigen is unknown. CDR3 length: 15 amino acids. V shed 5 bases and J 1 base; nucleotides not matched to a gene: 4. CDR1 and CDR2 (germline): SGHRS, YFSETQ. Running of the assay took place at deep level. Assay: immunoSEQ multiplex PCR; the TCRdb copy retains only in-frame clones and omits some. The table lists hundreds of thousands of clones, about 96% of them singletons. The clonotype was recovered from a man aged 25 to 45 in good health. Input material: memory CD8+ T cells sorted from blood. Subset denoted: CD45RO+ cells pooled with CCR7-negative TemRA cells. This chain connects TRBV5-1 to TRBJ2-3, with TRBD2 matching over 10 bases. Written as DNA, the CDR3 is TGCGCCAGCAGGACCGGGACTAGCGGCACAGATACGCAGTATTTT. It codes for CASRTGTSGTDTQYF. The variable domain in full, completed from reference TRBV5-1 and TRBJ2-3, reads KAGVTQTPRYLIKTRGQQVTLSCSPISGHRSVSWYQQTPGQGLQFLFEYFSETQRNKGNFPGRFSGRQFSNSRSEMNVSTLELGDSALYLCASRTGTSGTDTQYFGPGTRLTVL.